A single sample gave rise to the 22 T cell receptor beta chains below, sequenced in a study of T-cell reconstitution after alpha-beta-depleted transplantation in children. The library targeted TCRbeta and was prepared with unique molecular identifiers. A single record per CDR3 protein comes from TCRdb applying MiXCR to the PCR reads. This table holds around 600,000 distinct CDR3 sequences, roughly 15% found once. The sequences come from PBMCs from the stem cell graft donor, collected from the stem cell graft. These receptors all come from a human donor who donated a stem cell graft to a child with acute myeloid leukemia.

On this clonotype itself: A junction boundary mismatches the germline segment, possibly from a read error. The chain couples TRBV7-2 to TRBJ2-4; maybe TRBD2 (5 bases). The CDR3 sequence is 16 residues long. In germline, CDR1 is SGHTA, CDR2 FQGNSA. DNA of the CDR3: TGTGCCAGCAGCCCTGTTTTGGGTCTAGCCAAAAACATTCATTACTTC. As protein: CASSPVLGLAKNIHYF.

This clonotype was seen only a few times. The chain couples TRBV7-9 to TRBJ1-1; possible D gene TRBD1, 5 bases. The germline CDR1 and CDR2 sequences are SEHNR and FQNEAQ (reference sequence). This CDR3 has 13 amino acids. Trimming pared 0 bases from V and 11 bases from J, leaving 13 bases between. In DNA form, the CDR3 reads TGTGCCAGCAGCTTAGCGCCACCGGGGGGGGCTTTCTTT. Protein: CASSLAPPGGAFF.

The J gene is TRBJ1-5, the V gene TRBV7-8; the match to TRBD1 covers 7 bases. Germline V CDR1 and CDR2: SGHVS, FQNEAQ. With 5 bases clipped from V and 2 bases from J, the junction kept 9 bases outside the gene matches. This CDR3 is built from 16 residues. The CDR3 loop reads CASSPTGAGGNQPQHF. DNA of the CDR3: TGTGCCAGCAGCCCTACAGGGGCCGGGGGCAATCAGCCCCAGCATTTT.

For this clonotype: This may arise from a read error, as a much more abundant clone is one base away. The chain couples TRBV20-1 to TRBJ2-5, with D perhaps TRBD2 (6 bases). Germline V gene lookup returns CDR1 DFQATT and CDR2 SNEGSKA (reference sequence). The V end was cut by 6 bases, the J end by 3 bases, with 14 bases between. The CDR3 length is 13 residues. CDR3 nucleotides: TGCAGTGCGGTGGGACGGGGGAAAGAGACCCAGTACTTC. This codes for CSAVGRGKETQYF.

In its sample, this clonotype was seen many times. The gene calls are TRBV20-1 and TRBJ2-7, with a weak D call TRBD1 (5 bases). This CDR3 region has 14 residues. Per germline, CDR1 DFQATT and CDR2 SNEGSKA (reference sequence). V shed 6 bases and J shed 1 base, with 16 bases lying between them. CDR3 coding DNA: TGCAGTGCCCAGTTCCTGCAGGGATCCTACGAGCAGTACTTC. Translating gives CSAQFLQGSYEQYF.

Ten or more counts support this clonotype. CDR3 sequence reads: CSAIGDQDTQYF. The CDR3 DNA reads as TGCAGTGCTATTGGGGACCAGGATACGCAGTATTTT. This rearrangement joins TRBV20-1 to TRBJ2-3, with D perhaps being TRBD1 or TRBD2 (5 bases each). Germline V gene data show CDR1 as DFQATT and CDR2 as SNEGSKA (reference sequence). The ends were cut back, 4 bases at V and 6 bases at J, with 11 bases in the middle. The CDR3 runs 12 residues.

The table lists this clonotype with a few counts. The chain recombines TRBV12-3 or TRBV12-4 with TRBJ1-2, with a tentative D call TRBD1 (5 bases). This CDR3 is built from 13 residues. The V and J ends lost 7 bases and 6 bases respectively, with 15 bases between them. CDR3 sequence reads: CASTQWGGDGYTF. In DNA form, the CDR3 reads TGTGCCAGCACCCAGTGGGGCGGTGATGGCTACACCTTC.

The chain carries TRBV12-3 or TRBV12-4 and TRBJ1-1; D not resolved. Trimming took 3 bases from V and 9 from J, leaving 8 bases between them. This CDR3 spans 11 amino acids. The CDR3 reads CASSLADKAFF. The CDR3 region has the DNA TGTGCCAGCAGTTTGGCAGACAAAGCTTTCTTT.

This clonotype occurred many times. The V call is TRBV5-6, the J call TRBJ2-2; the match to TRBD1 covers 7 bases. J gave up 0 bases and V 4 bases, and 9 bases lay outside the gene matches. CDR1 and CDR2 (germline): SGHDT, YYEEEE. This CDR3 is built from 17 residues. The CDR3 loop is CASSLPGQLSNTGELFF. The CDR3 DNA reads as TGTGCCAGCAGCCTGCCGGGACAGCTTTCGAACACCGGGGAGCTGTTTTTT.

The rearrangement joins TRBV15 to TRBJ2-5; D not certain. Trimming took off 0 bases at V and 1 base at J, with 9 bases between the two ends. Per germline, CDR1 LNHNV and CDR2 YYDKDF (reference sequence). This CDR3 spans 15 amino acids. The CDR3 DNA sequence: TGTGCCACCAGCAGAGATCTGGCCACCCAAGAGACCCAGTACTTC. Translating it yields CATSRDLATQETQYF.

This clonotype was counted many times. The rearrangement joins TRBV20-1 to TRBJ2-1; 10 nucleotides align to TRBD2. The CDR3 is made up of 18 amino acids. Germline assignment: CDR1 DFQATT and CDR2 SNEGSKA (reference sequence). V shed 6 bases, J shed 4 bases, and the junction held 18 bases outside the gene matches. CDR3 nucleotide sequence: TGCAGTGCCTTAGAGCACCTGAAGGGTAGCGGGGGGTACAATGAGCAGTTCTTC. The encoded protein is CSALEHLKGSGGYNEQFF.

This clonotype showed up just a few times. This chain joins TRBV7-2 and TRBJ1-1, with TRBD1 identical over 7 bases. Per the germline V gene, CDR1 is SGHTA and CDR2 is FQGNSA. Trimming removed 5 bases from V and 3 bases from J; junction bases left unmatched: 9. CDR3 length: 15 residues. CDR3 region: CASSDRDRTYTEAFF. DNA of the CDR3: TGTGCCAGCAGCGACCGGGACAGAACCTACACTGAAGCTTTCTTT.

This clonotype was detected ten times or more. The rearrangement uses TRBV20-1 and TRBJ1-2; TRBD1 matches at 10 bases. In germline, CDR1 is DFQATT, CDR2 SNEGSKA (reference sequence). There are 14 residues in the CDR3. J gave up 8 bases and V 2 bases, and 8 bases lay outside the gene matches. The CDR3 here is CSARRDRGHRGYTF. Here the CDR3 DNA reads TGCAGTGCTAGACGAGACAGGGGGCATCGGGGCTACACCTTC.

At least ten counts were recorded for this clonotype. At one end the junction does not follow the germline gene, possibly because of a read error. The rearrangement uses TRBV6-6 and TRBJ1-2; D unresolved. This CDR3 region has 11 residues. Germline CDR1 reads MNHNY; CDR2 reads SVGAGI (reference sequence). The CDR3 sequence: CASSDSYGYTF. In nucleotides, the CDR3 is TGTGCCAGCAGTGACTCATATGGCTACACCTTC.

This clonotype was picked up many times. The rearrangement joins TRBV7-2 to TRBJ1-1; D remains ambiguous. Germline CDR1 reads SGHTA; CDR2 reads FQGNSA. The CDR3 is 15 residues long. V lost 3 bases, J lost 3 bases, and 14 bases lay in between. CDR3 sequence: CASSLRPGSDTEAFF. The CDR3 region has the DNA TGTGCCAGCAGCTTGAGGCCCGGGTCGGACACTGAAGCTTTCTTT. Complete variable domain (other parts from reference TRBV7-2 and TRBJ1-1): GAGVSQSPSNKVTEKGKDVELRCDPISGHTALYWYRQSLGQGLEFLIYFQGNSAPDKSGLPSDRFSAERTGGSVSTLTIQRTQQEDSAVYLCASSLRPGSDTEAFFGQGTRLTVV.

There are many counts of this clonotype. The CDR3 nucleotides are TGTGCCATCAGTGGACACACAGGGTCCAATCAGCCCCAGCATTTT. Its translation is CAISGHTGSNQPQHF. V is TRBV10-3 and J is TRBJ1-5, with D tentatively TRBD1 (6 bases). Trimming stripped 4 bases from V and 3 bases from J, with 13 bases between. The CDR3 extends over 15 amino acids. Germline V gene data show CDR1 as ENHRY and CDR2 as SYGVKD.

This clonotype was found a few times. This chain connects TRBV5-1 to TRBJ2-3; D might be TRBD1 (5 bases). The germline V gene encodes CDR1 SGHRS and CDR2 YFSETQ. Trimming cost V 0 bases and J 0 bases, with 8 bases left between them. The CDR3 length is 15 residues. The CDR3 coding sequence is TGCGCCAGCAGCTTGGAGGACACCAGCACAGATACGCAGTATTTT. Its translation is CASSLEDTSTDTQYF.

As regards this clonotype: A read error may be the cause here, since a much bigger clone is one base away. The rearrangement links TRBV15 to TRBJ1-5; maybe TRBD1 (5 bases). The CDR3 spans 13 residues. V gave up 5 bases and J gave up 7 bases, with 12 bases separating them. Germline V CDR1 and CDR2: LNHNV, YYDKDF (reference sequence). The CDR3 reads CATSPGEVQPQHF. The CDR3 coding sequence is TGTGCCACCAGCCCGGGGGAGGTACAGCCCCAGCATTTT.

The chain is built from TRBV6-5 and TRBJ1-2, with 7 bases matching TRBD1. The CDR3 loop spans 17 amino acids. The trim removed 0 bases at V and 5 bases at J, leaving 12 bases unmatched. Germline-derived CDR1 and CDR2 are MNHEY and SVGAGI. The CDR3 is CASSYSKWPGQKYGYTF. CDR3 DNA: TGTGCCAGCAGTTACTCGAAGTGGCCGGGACAGAAGTATGGCTACACCTTC.

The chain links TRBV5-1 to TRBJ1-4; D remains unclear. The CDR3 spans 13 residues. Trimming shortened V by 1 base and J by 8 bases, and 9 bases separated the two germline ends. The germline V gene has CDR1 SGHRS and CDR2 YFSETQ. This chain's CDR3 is CASSLRDNEKLFF. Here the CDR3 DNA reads TGCGCCAGCAGCTTGAGGGATAACGAAAAACTGTTTTTT.

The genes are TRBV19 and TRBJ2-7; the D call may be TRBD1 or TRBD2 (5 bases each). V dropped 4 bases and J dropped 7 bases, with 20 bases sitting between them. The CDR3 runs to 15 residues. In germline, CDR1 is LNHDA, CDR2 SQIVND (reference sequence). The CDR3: CASSTTGGPPREQYF. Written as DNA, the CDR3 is TGTGCCAGTAGTACTACAGGAGGCCCTCCTAGGGAGCAGTACTTC.

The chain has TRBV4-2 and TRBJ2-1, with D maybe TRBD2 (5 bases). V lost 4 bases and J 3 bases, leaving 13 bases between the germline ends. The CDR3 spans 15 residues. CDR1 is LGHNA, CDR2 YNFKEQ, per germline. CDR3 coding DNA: TGTGCCAGCAGCCTGAACACGGGGTACTACAATGAGCAGTTCTTC. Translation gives CASSLNTGYYNEQFF.